Given below is one T cell receptor beta chain in context. At least ten counts were recorded for this clonotype. No cognate antigen has been identified for it. Base qualities are not at hand, and no much larger clone is one base apart. The data derive from a study of T-cell memory formation after mild COVID-19 (dated by TCRdb to about 2021). A note on the overall study: TCR sequence clusters from the two donors were largely donor specific. Longitudinal TCRalpha and TCRbeta repertoire sequencing tracked T-cell clones expanding and contracting after mild COVID-19 in two donors. Two young, previously healthy adult volunteers, one female and one male, were included in the cohort. The study at large found these results: Contracting CD4+ clones were found mainly in CM and EM memory subsets, while CD8+ clones were enriched in EMRA. The detection of some responding clones in pre-infection memory suggests that pre-existing cross-reactive memory T cells joined the SARS-CoV-2 response. SARS-CoV-2 specificity was not confirmed for the second-wave clones peaking on day 37. Only two mild cases were covered in the study, and larger cohorts including severe cases with pre-infection samples were considered necessary. From day 15 to 85, contracting clones showed balanced CD4/CD8 phenotypes, whereas a second wave of clones that expanded from day 15 to 37 leaned towards CD4+.

Ficoll-Paque density gradient centrifugation was the method used to isolate PBMCs. The reads were generated on an Illumina NovaSeq 6000. cDNA libraries for TCRalpha and TCRbeta were prepared by 5'RACE using constant-segment primers, with sample barcodes and unique molecular identifiers added. Trizol reagent was used to extract RNA from every sample. Library amplification was performed in two PCR steps, and a second sample barcode and Illumina TruSeq adapters were introduced in the second step. Sequencing of libraries was performed on an Illumina NovaSeq with 2 x 150 bp paired-end reads. In the authors' own workflow: Demultiplexing of reads and collapsing into UMI-guided consensus sequences were performed with migec v1.2.7. Using mixcr v2.1.11, UMI consensuses were aligned to TRA and TRB V and J templates and then assembled into clonotypes. Expanded or contracted clonotypes were those called significant by both edgeR and NoisET, with noise models trained on biological replicates. For edgeR calls, a false discovery rate-adjusted p below 0.01 and a log2 fold-change threshold of 1 were applied. As an exploratory analysis of dynamics, PCA with hierarchical clustering was applied to max-normalized trajectories of the 1000 most abundant clonotypes. Each responding clone was given a CD4 or CD8 phenotype based on the CD4+ and CD8+ repertoires, which had been sequenced separately. Starting from the raw public reads, TCRdb applied fastp trimming at Q25, assembled clones with MiXCR and retained in-frame beta chains. Duplicate CDR3 protein sequences are folded into a single record with the most common DNA and genes. TCRdb assigned the V and J calls; the authors' analysis was not used. This sample has under 35,000 distinct CDR3 sequences in its table, and about 16% of those were observed once. The top ten constitute about 1.4% of the sample.

At the junction V is shortened by 0 bases and J by 2 bases, with 1 base in between. Taken from the germline V gene (reference sequence), the CDR1 and CDR2 loops are SEHNR and FQNEAQ. Its CDR3 holds 12 amino acids, cysteine through phenylalanine. Here the CDR3 DNA is all that survives: 36 bases in frame from base 1. Sequencing was performed on PBMCs or a T cell subset sorted from them (not recorded which). This chain is built from TRBV7-9 and TRBJ1-2; no confident D gene assignment can be made. The sequence derives from an adult who had mild COVID-19 (a few samples of this study predate the infection). The sample titles of this study are shuffled in the database, so cell type and time point are left out. CDR3 region: CASSLANYGYTF. The base sequence is TGTGCCAGCAGCTTAGCCAACTATGGCTACACCTTC. Joined to the reference TRBV7-9 and TRBJ1-2 proteins, this CDR3 gives the full variable domain: DTGVSQNPRHKITKRGQNVTFRCDPISEHNRLYWYRQTLGQGPEFLTYFQNEAQLEKSRLLSDRFSAERPKGSFSTLEIQRTEQGDSAMYLCASSLANYGYTFGSGTRLTVV.